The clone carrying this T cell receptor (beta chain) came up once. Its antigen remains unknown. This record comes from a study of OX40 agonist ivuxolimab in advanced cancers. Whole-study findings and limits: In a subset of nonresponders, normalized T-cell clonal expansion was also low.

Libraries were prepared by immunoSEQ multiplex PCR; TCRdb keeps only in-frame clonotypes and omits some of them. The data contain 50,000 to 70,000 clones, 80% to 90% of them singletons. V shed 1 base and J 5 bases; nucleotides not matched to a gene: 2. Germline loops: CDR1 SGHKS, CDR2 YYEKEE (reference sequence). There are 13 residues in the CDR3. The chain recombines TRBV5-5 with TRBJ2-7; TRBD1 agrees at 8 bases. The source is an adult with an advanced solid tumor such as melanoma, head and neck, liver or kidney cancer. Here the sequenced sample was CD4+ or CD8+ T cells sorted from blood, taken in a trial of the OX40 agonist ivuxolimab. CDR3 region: CASSLPGGDEQYF. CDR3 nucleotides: TGTGCCAGCAGCTTGCCAGGGGGCGACGAGCAGTACTTC. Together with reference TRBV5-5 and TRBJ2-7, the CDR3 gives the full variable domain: DAGVTQSPTHLIKTRGQQVTLRCSPISGHKSVSWYQQVLGQGPQFIFQYYEKEERGRGNFPDRFSARQFPNYSSELNVNALLLGDSALYLCASSLPGGDEQYFGPGTRLTVT.